This T cell receptor (beta chain) appears in the sequencing data of a study of blood T cell repertoires in COVID-19. In the study overall: Samples of COVID-19 (acute and convalescent) were obtained from the United States, Italy and Spain. Nucleic acid was either cDNA or gDNA, and it came from T cells, B-cell-depleted T cells, or PBMCs.

Germline V gene sequence: CDR1 WNHNN, CDR2 SYGVQD (reference sequence). The CDR3 is 14 amino acids. The junction had 7 bases not matched to a gene; V was cut back by 6 bases and J by 4 bases. The data were produced by immunoSEQ multiplex PCR, yet TCRdb's version contains in-frame clones alone and is incomplete. The sample consists of 150,000 to 200,000 clones, 75% to 80% of them appearing once. The sample consisted of peripheral blood. This rearrangement joins TRBV10-1 to TRBJ1-1; 8 bases are a match to TRBD1. The clonotype originates from a woman in her seventies with acute or convalescent COVID-19. DNA for the CDR3: TGCGCCAGCAGCGGCCGGACAGGGCGCACTGAAGCTTTCTTT. Encoded protein: CASSGRTGRTEAFF.